The 25 T cell receptor beta chains given below trace back to one sample, sequenced in a study of T cell repertoires in cytomegalovirus infection. No antigens are known for them. TCRdb re-derived calls from the reads in MiXCR, one entry per CDR3 protein. Altogether about 770,000 distinct CDR3 sequences are present, almost 30% being singletons, with the ten largest covering about an eighth. Material: cultured CD8+ T cells from PBMCs, obtained from culture after CMV antigen stimulation. The receptors derive from a human donor in good health (CMV status not recorded). Some clones in this sample may be carry-over from other donors' samples.

Only a few counts were recorded for this clonotype. The chain is built from TRBV27 and TRBJ1-5, with D hard to call. The germline V and J ends were trimmed by 5 bases and 0 bases, with 5 bases remaining between them. The V gene's germline CDR1 is MNHEY and CDR2 SMNVEV (reference sequence). This CDR3 has 13 amino acids. This CDR3 reads CASSKSSNQPQHF. CDR3 sequence (DNA): TGTGCCAGCAGTAAAAGTAGCAATCAGCCCCAGCATTTT.

The V gene is TRBV7-6, the J gene TRBJ2-7; D is unresolved. This CDR3 region has 13 residues. The germline V gene encodes CDR1 SGHVS and CDR2 FNYEAQ. V was pared by 4 bases and J by 7 bases, with 14 bases between. CDR3 in amino acids: CASSSLVVLEQYF. The CDR3 DNA reads as TGTGCCAGCAGCTCGTTGGTTGTACTAGAGCAGTACTTC.

The sample holds a few counts of this clonotype. This rearrangement joins TRBV28 to TRBJ1-5; 7 bases are a match to TRBD1. CDR1 MDHEN and CDR2 SYDVKM come from the germline V gene. This CDR3 is 14 amino acids long. Unmatched junction bases numbered 4, after V lost 4 bases and J lost 4 bases. CDR3 residues: CASSWTGTNQPQHF. Here the CDR3 DNA reads TGTGCCAGCAGTTGGACAGGAACGAATCAGCCCCAGCATTTT.

The CDR3 protein is CASSFGPGQGHHEQYF. CDR3 DNA: TGTGCCAGCAGCTTCGGACCGGGACAGGGGCACCACGAGCAGTACTTC. The chain links TRBV3-1 to TRBJ2-7, with TRBD1 matching 10 bases. Germline V lookup: CDR1 LGHDT, CDR2 YNNKEL (reference sequence). V lost 5 bases and J lost 5; bases outside the gene matches: 12. The CDR3 extends over 16 amino acids.

The chain employs TRBV19 and TRBJ2-1; TRBD2 aligns across 7 bases. This CDR3 spans 13 amino acids. Germline-derived CDR1 and CDR2 are LNHDA and SQIVND (reference sequence). Trimming took 4 bases from V and 10 from J; bases not matched to a gene: 7. CDR3 DNA sequence: TGTGCCAGTAGTAGGACCCGGGGGGACGAGCAGTTCTTC. Protein: CASSRTRGDEQFF.

The chain joins TRBV15 to TRBJ1-5; TRBD1 is a possible D gene (5 bases). The CDR3 spans 15 residues. Germline loops: CDR1 LNHNV, CDR2 YYDKDF (reference sequence). Trimming removed 8 bases at V and 2 bases at J, with 16 bases between. CDR3 sequence (DNA): TGTGCCACCGCCCCGGGACGAGGAGGCAATCAGCCCCAGCATTTT. This gives the protein CATAPGRGGNQPQHF.

The genes are TRBV2 and TRBJ2-7, with D hard to call. CDR3 length: 14 residues. CDR1 SNHLY and CDR2 FYNNEI come from the germline V gene. V dropped 5 bases and J dropped 5 bases, with 16 bases sitting between them. CDR3 nucleotide sequence: TGTGCCAGCAGTATGGCAGCAGGTACCAACGAGCAGTACTTC. Translated, it gives CASSMAAGTNEQYF.

This clonotype was seen a handful of times. CDR3 region: CASSEYGANYEQYF. The CDR3 DNA reads TGTGCCAGCAGTGAATACGGAGCTAATTACGAGCAGTACTTC. This chain connects TRBV6-1 to TRBJ2-7; no definite D call. V gave up 2 bases and J gave up 4 bases, with 12 bases separating them. The germline V gene has CDR1 MNHNS and CDR2 SASEGT. The CDR3 contains 14 residues.

The table lists this clonotype with a count of one. A clone one base away is much larger, so this may be a read error. The V and J genes are TRBV7-7 and TRBJ2-6, with 8 bases aligning to TRBD1. The length of the CDR3 is 16 residues. CDR1 and CDR2 from the germline V gene are SSHAT and FNYEAQ (reference sequence). V was pared by 6 bases and J by 1 base, with 5 bases of the junction left unmatched. CDR3 in amino acids: CASRVNRGSGANVLTF. CDR3 bases: TGTGCCAGCAGAGTCAACAGGGGGTCTGGGGCCAACGTCCTGACTTTC. Using reference TRBV7-7 and TRBJ2-6 for the parts outside the CDR3, the full variable domain is GAGVSQSPRYKVTKRGQDVTLRCDPISSHATLYWYQQALGQGPEFLTYFNYEAQPDKSGLPSDRFSAERPEGSISTLTIQRTEQRDSAMYRCASRVNRGSGANVLTFGAGSRLTVL.

J is TRBJ2-6 and V is TRBV10-3; D is ambiguous. Germline-derived CDR1 and CDR2 are ENHRY and SYGVKD. V was shortened by 1 base and J by 3 bases, with 7 bases between the two germline ends. The CDR3 has 15 residues. Here the CDR3 reads CAISEWADGANVLTF. The CDR3 DNA reads as TGTGCCATCAGTGAGTGGGCAGATGGGGCCAACGTCCTGACTTTC.

This chain joins TRBV27 and TRBJ1-6; a possible D gene is TRBD1 (6 bases). The germline V and J ends were trimmed by 2 bases and 10 bases, with 12 bases remaining between them. Germline V gene sequence: CDR1 MNHEY, CDR2 SMNVEV (reference sequence). The CDR3 consists of 14 residues. The CDR3 sequence: CASSLDGTNSPLHF. The CDR3, as DNA: TGTGCCAGCAGTTTAGACGGGACAAACTCACCCCTCCACTTT.

The rearrangement joins TRBV5-4 to TRBJ1-1; D remains unclear. V was cut by 4 bases and J by 1 base, with 14 bases left in between. The germline gives CDR1 SGHNT, CDR2 YYREEE (reference sequence). The CDR3 is made up of 15 amino acids. CDR3 bases: TGTGCCAGCAGCCTCAAACGGGAACGGAACACTGAAGCTTTCTTT. Its protein product is CASSLKRERNTEAFF.

V is TRBV7-8 and J is TRBJ2-7; the D gene is possibly TRBD1 (6 bases). Trimming shortened V by 2 bases and J by 5 bases, and 16 bases separated the two germline ends. This CDR3 is built from 15 residues. The germline V gene encodes CDR1 SGHVS and CDR2 FQNEAQ. CDR3 in DNA: TGTGCCAGCAGCTTACCGTCCGCAGGGGCGAACGAGCAGTACTTC. It is translated as CASSLPSAGANEQYF.

V usage is TRBV10-3 and J usage is TRBJ2-7; D is tentatively TRBD1 or TRBD2 (5 bases each). Trimming pared 2 bases from V and 2 bases from J, leaving 13 bases between. The CDR3 totals 15 residues. Per the germline V gene, CDR1 is ENHRY and CDR2 is SYGVKD. The CDR3 DNA follows: TGTGCCATCAGTGAGCCAGGGAGAATTCCCTACGAGCAGTACGTC. It yields the protein CAISEPGRIPYEQYV.

The V gene is TRBV20-1, the J gene TRBJ2-7, with D possibly called TRBD1 or TRBD2 (5 bases each). Germline assignment: CDR1 DFQATT and CDR2 SNEGSKA (reference sequence). This CDR3 region has 11 residues. The CDR3 loop is CRSWGSCEQYV. For the CDR3, the DNA is TGCAGGTCTTGGGGGTCCTGCGAGCAGTACGTC.

The chain combines TRBV7-6 with TRBJ2-2; D is possibly TRBD1 or TRBD2 (5 bases each). The germline gives CDR1 SGHVS, CDR2 FNYEAQ. Trimming pared 4 bases from V and 1 base from J, leaving 13 bases between. The CDR3 consists of 16 residues. CDR3 bases: TGTGCCAGCAGCTCTCGGGGCACCTTGAACACCGGGGAGCTGTTTTTT. Translation: CASSSRGTLNTGELFF.

For this clonotype: Germline and junction disagree at one end, which may indicate a read error. The V and J genes are TRBV7-3 and TRBJ1-1; D is uncertain. Germline-derived CDR1 and CDR2 are SGHTA and FQGTGA. The CDR3 is 16 residues long. CDR3 region: CASSYIRREENTKAFF. In nucleotides, the CDR3 is TGTGCCAGCAGCTATATTCGACGGGAAGAGAACACTAAAGCTTTCTTT.

In this sample, this clonotype turned up a few times. The chain joins TRBV7-6 to TRBJ1-6, with D unresolved. This CDR3 has 17 residues. CDR1 is SGHVS and CDR2 is FNYEAQ in the germline V gene. Deletions cut 5 bases from V and 7 bases from J, with 21 bases between. CDR3 amino acids: CASSPLPPGLQNSPLHF. CDR3 sequence (DNA): TGTGCCAGCAGCCCACTCCCCCCCGGTCTCCAGAATTCACCCCTCCACTTT.

This clonotype was observed many times. The genes are TRBV27 and TRBJ1-4; possibly TRBD1 for D (5 bases). This CDR3 has 14 amino acids. The ends were cut back, 5 bases at V and 7 bases at J, with 14 bases in the middle. CDR1 is MNHEY, CDR2 SMNVEV, per germline (reference sequence). Here the CDR3 reads CASSPGSGTEKLFF. CDR3 DNA sequence: TGTGCCAGCAGTCCCGGGTCAGGGACTGAAAAACTGTTTTTT.

V and J are TRBV10-3 and TRBJ2-3, with a possible D match to TRBD2 (6 bases). CDR3 length equals 15 residues. The V gene lost 8 bases and the J gene lost 0 bases, with 15 bases spanning the gap. Germline V gene lookup returns CDR1 ENHRY and CDR2 SYGVKD. CDR3 sequence reads: CAIRGGDTSTDTQYF. As DNA, the CDR3 is TGTGCCATCCGTGGCGGGGATACTAGCACAGATACGCAGTATTTT.

This clonotype was seen only a few times. CDR3 protein: CASSQAAGTGDDEQFF. The CDR3 coding sequence is TGTGCCAGCAGCCAGGCGGCCGGGACAGGGGACGATGAGCAGTTCTTC. This rearrangement joins TRBV2 to TRBJ2-1, with 10 bases fitting TRBD1. The CDR3 runs 16 residues. Trimming cost V 6 bases and J 8 bases; bases outside gene matches: 13. Germline lookup yields CDR1 SNHLY and CDR2 FYNNEI.

This clonotype showed up just a few times. The CDR3 DNA is TGTGCCAGCTCACCTCGGGGTTATAACTATGGCTACACCTTC. Its protein product is CASSPRGYNYGYTF. The chain recombines TRBV18 with TRBJ1-2; D is uncertain. Germline CDR1 is KGHSH and CDR2 is LQKENI. The CDR3 length is 14 residues. Trimming removed 3 bases at V and 1 base at J, with 9 bases between.

J is TRBJ2-1 and V is TRBV19; D may match TRBD1 or TRBD2 (5 bases each). CDR3 size: 15 residues. The germline V gene encodes CDR1 LNHDA and CDR2 SQIVND (reference sequence). V was pared by 5 bases and J by 10 bases, with 21 bases between. The CDR3 reads CASSFRPEGLREQFF. CDR3 sequence (DNA): TGTGCCAGTAGTTTTAGGCCCGAGGGGCTTAGGGAGCAGTTCTTC.

The J gene is TRBJ1-1, the V gene TRBV19; TRBD1 might be the D (5 bases). The V gene's germline CDR1 is LNHDA and CDR2 SQIVND (reference sequence). This CDR3 is built from 17 residues. Trimming cost V 5 bases and J 2 bases, with 21 bases left between them. The CDR3 sequence is CASSSITGGTRNTEAFF. CDR3 nucleotides: TGTGCCAGTAGTTCCATAACGGGGGGAACACGCAACACTGAAGCTTTCTTT.

This clonotype has a count of ten or more. V and J are TRBV7-2 and TRBJ2-1; D gene unclear. This CDR3 spans 16 amino acids. V was cut by 10 bases and J by 6 bases, with 25 bases left in between. The germline gives CDR1 SGHTA, CDR2 FQGNSA. For the CDR3, the DNA is TGTGCCATCACTTCCCGAGAAACTCCCCCCTTCAATGAGCAGTTCTTC. Its protein product is CAITSRETPPFNEQFF. The full variable domain, completed using reference TRBV7-2 and TRBJ2-1, is GAGVSQSPSNKVTEKGKDVELRCDPISGHTALYWYRQSLGQGLEFLIYFQGNSAPDKSGLPSDRFSAERTGGSVSTLTIQRTQQEDSAVYLCAITSRETPPFNEQFFGPGTRLTVL.